This passage covers 13 T cell receptor beta chains from one sample sequenced in a study of cytomegalovirus exposure and HLA in healthy donors. Using immunoSEQ multiplex PCR, the repertoire was profiled, and TCRdb retains in-frame clones only, with some absent. The table records roughly 120,000 clones, around 89% of them present only once. The sample was PBMCs. The receptors stem from a man aged 18 to 30 in good health and CMV-seronegative.

The gene calls are TRBV6-1 and TRBJ2-7; no clear D gene. Germline loops: CDR1 MNHNS, CDR2 SASEGT. This CDR3 comprises 14 residues. V was clipped by 1 base and J by 5 bases, with 12 bases between them. This CDR3 reads CASSEEAQVNEQYF. The CDR3 DNA sequence: TGTGCCAGCAGTGAAGAAGCCCAGGTCAACGAGCAGTACTTC.

This clone came up a few times. The V call is TRBV7-9, the J call TRBJ1-2; no reliable D call. Deletions cut 1 base from V and 8 bases from J, with 11 bases between. CDR1 and CDR2 from the germline V gene are SEHNR and FQNEAQ (reference sequence). CDR3 size: 13 residues. CDR3 DNA sequence: TGTGCCAGCAGCTTAGTTGAATTGAGCGGCTACACCTTC. Its translation: CASSLVELSGYTF.

This chain joins TRBV5-1 and TRBJ2-3, with 7 nucleotides matching TRBD1. This CDR3 region has 16 residues. Trimming cost V 4 bases and J 6 bases; bases outside gene matches: 14. The germline CDR1 and CDR2 sequences are SGHRS and YFSETQ. The CDR3 DNA is TGCGCCAGCAGCCCCATAACGGCAGGGGGATATGATACGCAGTATTTT. Translation gives CASSPITAGGYDTQYF. Supplemented by reference TRBV5-1 and TRBJ2-3, the full variable domain reads KAGVTQTPRYLIKTRGQQVTLSCSPISGHRSVSWYQQTPGQGLQFLFEYFSETQRNKGNFPGRFSGRQFSNSRSEMNVSTLELGDSALYLCASSPITAGGYDTQYFGPGTRLTVL.

With respect to this clone: One junction end disagrees with the germline gene, perhaps due to a read error. The gene calls are TRBV6-1 and TRBJ2-5; D not certain. The CDR3 is 11 residues long. Looked up from germline, CDR1 is MNHNS and CDR2 is SASEGT. The CDR3 is CASSEGLGENF. CDR3 in DNA: TGTGCCAGCAGTGAAGGGCTAGGTGAGAACTTC.

This clone turned up a few times. The gene calls are TRBV27 and TRBJ1-5, with D unresolved. Germline loops: CDR1 MNHEY, CDR2 SMNVEV (reference sequence). With 0 bases removed from V and 3 bases from J, the gap between germline ends came to 9 bases. The length of the CDR3 is 15 residues. CDR3 DNA sequence: TGTGCCAGCAGTTTATCAGTAGAGTACAATCAGCCCCAGCATTTT. Translating gives CASSLSVEYNQPQHF.

This clone appeared a single time. The chain couples TRBV28 to TRBJ1-1, with D perhaps matching TRBD1 (5 bases). The germline V and J ends were trimmed by 6 bases and 5 bases, with 19 bases remaining between them. The CDR3 totals 15 residues. Germline V gene lookup returns CDR1 MDHEN and CDR2 SYDVKM. The CDR3 nucleotides read TGTGCCAGCAGCCCGGGGGGGACCGGACTAACTGAAGCTTTCTTT. Protein sequence: CASSPGGTGLTEAFF.

The rearrangement joins TRBV7-8 to TRBJ1-5; 8 bases are a match to TRBD1. Germline trimming cut 1 base from V and 3 bases from J; bases unmatched to any gene: 8. Germline assignment: CDR1 SGHVS and CDR2 FQNEAQ. This CDR3 has 17 amino acids. This CDR3 reads CASSLGTGKFFNQPQHF. CDR3 nucleotide sequence: TGTGCCAGCAGCTTAGGGACAGGGAAATTCTTCAATCAGCCCCAGCATTTT.

J is TRBJ2-3 and V is TRBV7-2; 10 nucleotides align to TRBD2. The CDR3 extends over 16 amino acids. Trimming took 3 bases from V and 0 from J; bases not matched to a gene: 3. Germline lookup yields CDR1 SGHTA and CDR2 FQGNSA. The CDR3 spells CASSLERGGSTDTQYF. CDR3 DNA: TGTGCCAGCAGCTTGGAGCGGGGGGGAAGCACAGATACGCAGTATTTT.

The chain combines TRBV6-5 with TRBJ2-1, with TRBD1 matching 9 bases. The CDR3 extends over 15 amino acids. Trimming took 5 bases from V and 8 from J; bases not matched to a gene: 10. Germline CDR1 and CDR2: MNHEY and SVGAGI. The chain's CDR3 is CASSQTGTGHYEQFF. Here the CDR3 DNA reads TGTGCCAGCAGTCAAACCGGGACAGGGCATTATGAGCAGTTCTTC.

The chain recombines TRBV27 with TRBJ2-7, with 15 bases aligning to TRBD2. Trimming took 2 bases from V and 4 from J; bases not matched to a gene: 3. The germline V gene has CDR1 MNHEY and CDR2 SMNVEV (reference sequence). The CDR3 covers 16 residues. The CDR3, as DNA: TGTGCCAGCAGTTTAGAGGGGACTAGCGGGGGGTACGAGCAGTACTTC. Amino acid sequence: CASSLEGTSGGYEQYF.

The chain couples TRBV6-1 to TRBJ1-1, with D maybe TRBD1 (6 bases). The CDR3 runs 13 residues. Trimming removed 8 bases from V and 5 bases from J, with 15 bases in between. The V gene's germline CDR1 is MNHNS and CDR2 SASEGT. The CDR3 spells CASDVRGGTEAFF. The CDR3 DNA reads TGTGCCAGCGATGTCAGGGGCGGGACTGAAGCTTTCTTT.

CDR3 sequence (DNA): TGTGCCAGCAGCCAAGGACTAGCGGGAGTTAACGAGCAGTACTTC. Amino acid sequence: CASSQGLAGVNEQYF. This chain joins TRBV7-2 and TRBJ2-7; 13 nucleotides agree with TRBD2. Unmatched junction bases numbered 6, after V lost 5 bases and J lost 5 bases. CDR3 size: 15 residues. Looked up from germline, CDR1 is SGHTA and CDR2 is FQGNSA.

The J gene is TRBJ1-2, the V gene TRBV6-1; a possible D gene is TRBD1 (6 bases). V was clipped by 3 bases and J by 5 bases, with 19 bases between them. The CDR3 length is 16 residues. From germline, CDR1 is MNHNS and CDR2 SASEGT. CDR3 bases: TGTGCCAGCAGTGAGGATGGCGGGGGGCCGGGGTATGGCTACACCTTC. Encoded protein: CASSEDGGGPGYGYTF.